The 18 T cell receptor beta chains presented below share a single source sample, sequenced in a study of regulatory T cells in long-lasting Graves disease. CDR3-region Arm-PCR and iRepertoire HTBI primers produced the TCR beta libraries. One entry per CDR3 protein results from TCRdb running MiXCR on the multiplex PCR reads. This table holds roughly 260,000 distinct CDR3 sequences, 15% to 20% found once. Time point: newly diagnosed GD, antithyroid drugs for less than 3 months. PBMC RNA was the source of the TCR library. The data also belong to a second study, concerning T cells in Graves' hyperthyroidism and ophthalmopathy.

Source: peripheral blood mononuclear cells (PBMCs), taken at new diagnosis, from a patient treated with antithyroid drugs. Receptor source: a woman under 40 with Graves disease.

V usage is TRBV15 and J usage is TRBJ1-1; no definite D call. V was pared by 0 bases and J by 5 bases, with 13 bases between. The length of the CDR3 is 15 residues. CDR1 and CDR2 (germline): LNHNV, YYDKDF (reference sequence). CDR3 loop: CATSRDLGMGTEAFF. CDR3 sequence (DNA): TGTGCCACCAGCAGAGATTTGGGGATGGGAACTGAAGCTTTCTTT.

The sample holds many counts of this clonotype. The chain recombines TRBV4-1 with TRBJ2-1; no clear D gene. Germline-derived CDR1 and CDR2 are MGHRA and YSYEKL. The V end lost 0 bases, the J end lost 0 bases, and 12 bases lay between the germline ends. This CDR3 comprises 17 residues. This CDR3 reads CASSQDPGPSSYNEQFF. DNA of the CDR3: TGCGCCAGCAGCCAAGATCCGGGCCCGAGCTCCTACAATGAGCAGTTCTTC.

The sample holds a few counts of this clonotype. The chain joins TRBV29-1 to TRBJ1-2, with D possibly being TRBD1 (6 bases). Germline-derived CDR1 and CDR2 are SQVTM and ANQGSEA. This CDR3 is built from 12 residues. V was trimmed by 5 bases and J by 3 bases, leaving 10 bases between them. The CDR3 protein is CSVTGGYYGYTF. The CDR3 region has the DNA TGCAGCGTTACTGGGGGCTACTATGGCTACACCTTC.

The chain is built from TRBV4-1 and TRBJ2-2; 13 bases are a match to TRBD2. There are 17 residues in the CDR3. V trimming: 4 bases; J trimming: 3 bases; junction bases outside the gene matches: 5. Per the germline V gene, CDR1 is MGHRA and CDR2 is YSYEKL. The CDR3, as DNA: TGCGCCAGCAGCCCCGGACTAGCGGGGGTGTACACCGGGGAGCTGTTTTTT. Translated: CASSPGLAGVYTGELFF.

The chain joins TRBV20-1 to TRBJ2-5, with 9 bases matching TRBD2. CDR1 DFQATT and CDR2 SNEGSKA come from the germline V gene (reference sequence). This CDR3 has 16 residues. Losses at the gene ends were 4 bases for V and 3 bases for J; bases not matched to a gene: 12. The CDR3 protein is CSAMKEAGGGEETQYF. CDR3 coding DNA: TGCAGTGCTATGAAAGAGGCGGGCGGGGGGGAAGAGACCCAGTACTTC.

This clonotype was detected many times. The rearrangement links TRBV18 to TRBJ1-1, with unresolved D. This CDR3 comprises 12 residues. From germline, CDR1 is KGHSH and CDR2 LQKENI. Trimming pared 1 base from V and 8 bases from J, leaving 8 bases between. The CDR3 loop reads CASSPRPQEAFF. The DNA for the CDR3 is TGTGCCAGCTCACCACGGCCTCAGGAAGCTTTCTTT.

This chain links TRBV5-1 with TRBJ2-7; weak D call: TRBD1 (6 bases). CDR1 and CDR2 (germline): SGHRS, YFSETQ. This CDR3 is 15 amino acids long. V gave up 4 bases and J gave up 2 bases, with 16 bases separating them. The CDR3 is CASSLGTSNTYEQYF. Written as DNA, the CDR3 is TGCGCCAGCAGCCTTGGGACATCTAATACCTACGAGCAGTACTTC.

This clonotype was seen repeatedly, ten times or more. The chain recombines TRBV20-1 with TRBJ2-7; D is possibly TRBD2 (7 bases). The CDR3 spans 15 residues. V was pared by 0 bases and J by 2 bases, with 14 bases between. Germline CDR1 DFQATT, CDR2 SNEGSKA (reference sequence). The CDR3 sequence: CSARDYAGAAYEQYF. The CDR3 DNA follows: TGCAGTGCTAGAGATTATGCGGGGGCCGCCTACGAGCAGTACTTC.

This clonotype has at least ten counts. This CDR3 is CSAREVGGGTYEQYF. CDR3 DNA: TGCAGTGCTAGAGAGGTGGGGGGGGGGACCTACGAGCAGTACTTC. J is TRBJ2-7 and V is TRBV20-1; TRBD2 matches 7 bases. CDR1 is DFQATT, CDR2 SNEGSKA, per germline (reference sequence). V was clipped by 0 bases and J by 2 bases; unmatched bases: 7. This CDR3 spans 15 amino acids.

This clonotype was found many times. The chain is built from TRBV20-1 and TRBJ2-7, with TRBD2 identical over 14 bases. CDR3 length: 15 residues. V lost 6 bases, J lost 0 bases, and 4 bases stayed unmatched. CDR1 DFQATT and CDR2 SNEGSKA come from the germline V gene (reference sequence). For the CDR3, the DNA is TGCAGTGCACTTGGGACTAGCGGGGGCTCCTACGAGCAGTACTTC. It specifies CSALGTSGGSYEQYF.

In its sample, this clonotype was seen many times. CDR3: CASSPYGGNEQFF. For the CDR3, the DNA is TGTGCCAGCAGCCCTTACGGGGGAAATGAGCAGTTCTTC. The gene calls are TRBV7-3 and TRBJ2-1; tentatively, D is TRBD2 (6 bases). The V end lost 5 bases, the J end lost 7 bases, and 12 bases lay between the germline ends. Looked up from germline, CDR1 is SGHTA and CDR2 is FQGTGA. The CDR3 length is 13 residues.

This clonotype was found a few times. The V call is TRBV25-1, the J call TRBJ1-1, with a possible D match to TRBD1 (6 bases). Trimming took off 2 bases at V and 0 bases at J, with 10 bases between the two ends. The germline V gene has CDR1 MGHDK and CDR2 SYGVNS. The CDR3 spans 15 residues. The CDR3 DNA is TGTGCCAGCAGTGAAAGACAGGCTATGAACACTGAAGCTTTCTTT. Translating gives CASSERQAMNTEAFF.

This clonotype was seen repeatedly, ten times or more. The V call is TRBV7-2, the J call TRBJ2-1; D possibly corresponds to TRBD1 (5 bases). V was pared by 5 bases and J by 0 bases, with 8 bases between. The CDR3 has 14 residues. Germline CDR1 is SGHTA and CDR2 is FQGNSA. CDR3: CASSETVSYNEQFF. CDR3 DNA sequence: TGTGCCAGCAGCGAGACAGTCTCCTACAATGAGCAGTTCTTC.

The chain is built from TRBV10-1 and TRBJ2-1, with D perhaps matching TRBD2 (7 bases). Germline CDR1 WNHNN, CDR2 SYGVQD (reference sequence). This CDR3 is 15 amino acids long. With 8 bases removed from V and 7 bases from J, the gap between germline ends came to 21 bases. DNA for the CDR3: TGCGCCAGCCCAAGGGGGGGGGAGCAACATAATGAGCAGTTCTTC. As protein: CASPRGGEQHNEQFF.

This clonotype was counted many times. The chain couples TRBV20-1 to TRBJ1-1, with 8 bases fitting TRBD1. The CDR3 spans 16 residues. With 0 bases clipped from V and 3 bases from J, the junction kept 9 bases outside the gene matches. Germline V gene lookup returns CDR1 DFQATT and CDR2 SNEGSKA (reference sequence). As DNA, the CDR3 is TGCAGTGCTAGAGATCCGCAGGGGGCGCAAGACACTGAAGCTTTCTTT. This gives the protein CSARDPQGAQDTEAFF.

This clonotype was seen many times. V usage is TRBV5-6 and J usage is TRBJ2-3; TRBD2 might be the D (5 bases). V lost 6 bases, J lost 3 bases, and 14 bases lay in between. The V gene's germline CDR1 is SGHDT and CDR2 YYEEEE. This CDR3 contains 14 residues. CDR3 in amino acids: CASTTGLQTDTQYF. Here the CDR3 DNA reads TGTGCCAGCACCACTGGACTCCAGACAGATACGCAGTATTTT.

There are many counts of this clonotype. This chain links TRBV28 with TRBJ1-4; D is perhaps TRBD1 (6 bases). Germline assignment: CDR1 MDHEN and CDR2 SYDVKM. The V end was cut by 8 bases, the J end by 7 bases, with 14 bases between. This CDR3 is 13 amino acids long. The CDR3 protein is CASYIGGGEKLFF. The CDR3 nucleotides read TGTGCCAGCTACATCGGGGGCGGTGAAAAACTGTTTTTT. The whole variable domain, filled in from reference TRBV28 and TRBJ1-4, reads DVKVTQSSRYLVKRTGEKVFLECVQDMDHENMFWYRQDPGLGLRLIYFSYDVKMKEKGDIPEGYSVSREKKERFSLILESASTNQTSMYLCASYIGGGEKLFFGSGTQLSVL.

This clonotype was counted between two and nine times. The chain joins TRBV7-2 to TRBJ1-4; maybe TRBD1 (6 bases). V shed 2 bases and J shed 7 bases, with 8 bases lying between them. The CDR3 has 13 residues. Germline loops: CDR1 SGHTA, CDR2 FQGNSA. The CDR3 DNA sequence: TGTGCCAGCAGCTTAACAGGGAGTGAAAAACTGTTTTTT. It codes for CASSLTGSEKLFF.